Shown below are 23 T cell receptor beta chains from a single sample sequenced in a study of T cells after yellow fever vaccination. TCRdb ran MiXCR on the 5' RACE reads and lists one entry per CDR3 protein. The sample consists of about 630,000 distinct CDR3 sequences, roughly 12% of them appearing once. The sequenced sample was PBMCs, obtained on the day of the yellow fever booster vaccination. These receptors all stem from a man between 25 and 39 years old who received the YFV17D yellow fever vaccine.

This clonotype showed up just a few times. The chain has TRBV11-2 and TRBJ2-5, with D perhaps TRBD2 (5 bases). The CDR3 is 14 amino acids. V dropped 4 bases and J dropped 5 bases, with 14 bases sitting between them. Germline V gene lookup returns CDR1 SGHAT and CDR2 FQNNGV. CDR3 protein: CASSSTRRTETQYF. The CDR3, as DNA: TGTGCCAGCAGCTCGACAAGGAGGACGGAGACCCAGTACTTC. Drawing the rest from reference TRBV11-2 and TRBJ2-5, the complete variable domain is EAGVAQSPRYKIIEKRQSVAFWCNPISGHATLYWYQQILGQGPKLLIQFQNNGVVDDSQLPKDRFSAERLKGVDSTLKIQPAKLEDSAVYLCASSSTRRTETQYFGPGTRLLVL.

This clonotype was found a few times. J is TRBJ2-3 and V is TRBV21-1; the DNA was not compared with TRBD1, the D call given in the table. TRBV21-1 constitutes a pseudogene. The CDR3 sequence is 13 residues long. CDR3 sequence (DNA): TGTGCCAGCAGCTCCCCGGTCGGAGATACGCAGTATTTT. Translating gives CASSSPVGDTQYF.

Written as DNA, the CDR3 is TGTGCCAGCCAGGGGAACACCGGGGAGCTGTTTTTT. This sequence encodes CASQGNTGELFF. The rearrangement uses TRBV6-5 and TRBJ2-2, with a possible D match to TRBD1 (5 bases). This CDR3 has 12 residues. The V end lost 8 bases, the J end lost 1 base, and 5 bases lay between the germline ends. Germline CDR1 reads MNHEY; CDR2 reads SVGAGI.

The chain recombines TRBV19 with TRBJ2-4; a possible D gene is TRBD1 (7 bases). Trimming removed 5 bases at V and 2 bases at J, with 22 bases between. The CDR3 runs 18 residues. Germline CDR1 and CDR2: LNHDA and SQIVND (reference sequence). CDR3: CASSGGTVSARTKNIQYF. CDR3 DNA sequence: TGTGCCAGTAGTGGGGGGACAGTTTCCGCGCGGACCAAAAACATTCAGTACTTC.

J is TRBJ2-7 and V is TRBV12-3 or TRBV12-4; D possibly corresponds to TRBD1 (5 bases). The CDR3 covers 13 residues. V lost 3 bases and J 7 bases, leaving 13 bases between the germline ends. The CDR3 DNA follows: TGTGCCAGCAGTTTCCAAGGGGTAGTTGAGCAGTACTTC. It translates to CASSFQGVVEQYF.

The chain is built from TRBV13 and TRBJ2-3, with 8 bases matching TRBD1. The CDR3 is 15 residues long. Losses at the gene ends were 5 bases for V and 5 bases for J; bases not matched to a gene: 9. Germline values: CDR1 PRHDT, CDR2 FYEKMQ (reference sequence). CDR3 nucleotides: TGTGCCAGCAGCGCGGGACAGGTTGGTGAAGATACGCAGTATTTT. It yields the protein CASSAGQVGEDTQYF.

CDR3 DNA: TGTGCCAGCAGTTATGGCCTGGGCGGGAGCATCTACGAGCAGTACTTC. This codes for CASSYGLGGSIYEQYF. The gene calls are TRBV6-2 or TRBV6-3 and TRBJ2-7, with 7 bases lining up with TRBD2. This CDR3 comprises 16 residues. With 3 bases clipped from V and 3 bases from J, the junction kept 11 bases outside the gene matches. Germline CDR1 MNHEY, CDR2 SVGEGT.

V and J are TRBV18 and TRBJ2-1, with TRBD2 as a possible D gene (5 bases). The CDR3 totals 15 residues. V was cut by 2 bases and J by 8 bases, with 16 bases left in between. Germline V gives CDR1 KGHSH, CDR2 LQKENI. The CDR3 sequence: CASSPRGTSRDEQFF. The CDR3 region has the DNA TGTGCCAGCTCACCAAGAGGTACCTCGAGGGATGAGCAGTTCTTC.

The chain links TRBV6-2 or TRBV6-3 to TRBJ2-1; 7 nucleotides line up with TRBD1. This CDR3 region has 14 residues. Germline V CDR1 and CDR2: MNHEY, SVGEGT. V was clipped by 6 bases and J by 7 bases; unmatched bases: 9. The DNA of the CDR3 is TGTGCCAGCAGCGGACAGGCCATTGTAAATGAGCAGTTCTTC. Translation: CASSGQAIVNEQFF.

The chain recombines TRBV10-3 with TRBJ1-1; 8 bases match TRBD1. V gave up 8 bases and J gave up 1 base; unmatched junction bases: 0. The germline CDR1 and CDR2 sequences are ENHRY and SYGVKD. The CDR3 is 12 amino acids. The CDR3 DNA is TGTGCCATCGGACAGGGGAACACTGAAGCTTTCTTT. The encoded protein is CAIGQGNTEAFF.

V gene TRBV23-1 combines with J gene TRBJ2-1; 8 nucleotides match TRBD1. TRBV23-1 is given ORF status, its function remaining uncertain. The trim removed 0 bases at V and 6 bases at J, leaving 16 bases unmatched. This CDR3 has 19 residues. CDR3 sequence: CASSQSRTGSPCYFNEQFF. CDR3 bases: TGCGCCAGCAGTCAATCCCGGACAGGGTCGCCATGCTACTTCAATGAGCAGTTCTTC.

V is TRBV30 and J is TRBJ1-1; D is possibly TRBD1 (5 bases). The ends were cut back, 7 bases at V and 4 bases at J, with 10 bases in the middle. The CDR3 loop spans 11 amino acids. Germline values: CDR1 GTSNPN, CDR2 SVGIG (reference sequence). In nucleotides, the CDR3 is TGTGCCTCAGGGAGGGGCACTGAAGCTTTCTTT. Translation gives CASGRGTEAFF.

This clonotype was seen a few times. The chain uses TRBV18 and TRBJ2-1; TRBD2 is a possible D gene (5 bases). Germline lookup yields CDR1 KGHSH and CDR2 LQKENI. Trimming stripped 3 bases from V and 5 bases from J, with 17 bases between. This CDR3 is 16 amino acids long. The DNA of the CDR3 is TGTGCCAGCTCACCGGCCCCCCGAGGGATGAACAATGAGCAGTTCTTC. It specifies CASSPAPRGMNNEQFF.

Here the CDR3 reads CASSQAGTSGYEQYF. The CDR3 nucleotides are TGTGCCAGCAGCCAAGCCGGGACTAGTGGCTACGAGCAGTACTTC. This chain links TRBV4-2 with TRBJ2-7, with TRBD2 identical over 8 bases. The V gene's germline CDR1 is LGHNA and CDR2 YNFKEQ. V lost 1 base to trimming and J lost 3 bases; unmatched junction nucleotides: 5. The CDR3 runs to 15 residues.

The CDR3 region has the DNA TGTGCCAGCAGCCATGAGCGACGTCAAGAGACCCAGTACTTC. Its protein product is CASSHERRQETQYF. This rearrangement joins TRBV14 to TRBJ2-5; D gene uncertain. Trimming pared 3 bases from V and 2 bases from J, leaving 10 bases between. The germline gives CDR1 SGHDN, CDR2 FVKESK. The CDR3 spans 14 residues.

This clonotype was observed a handful of times. The chain is built from TRBV28 and TRBJ2-7, with no clear D. CDR1 MDHEN and CDR2 SYDVKM come from the germline V gene. Trimming shortened V by 4 bases and J by 0 bases, and 13 bases separated the two germline ends. This CDR3 has 15 amino acids. CDR3 nucleotides: TGTGCCAGCAGTTCTCGCGACTCCCTCTCCTACGAGCAGTACTTC. Its protein product is CASSSRDSLSYEQYF.

V usage is TRBV29-1 and J usage is TRBJ2-1; TRBD2 agrees at 11 bases. Germline CDR1 is SQVTM and CDR2 is ANQGSEA. The CDR3 extends over 13 amino acids. The CDR3 reads CALLSGRANEQFF. The CDR3 bases are TGCGCCCTGCTTAGCGGGAGGGCCAATGAGCAGTTCTTC.

V gene TRBV4-3 combines with J gene TRBJ2-7; 10 bases are shared with TRBD1. The trim removed 4 bases at V and 6 bases at J, leaving 6 bases unmatched. In germline, CDR1 is LGHNA, CDR2 YSLEER. The CDR3 is made up of 14 amino acids. CDR3 sequence: CASSLDRGVGEQYF. The CDR3 nucleotides are TGCGCCAGCAGCCTGGACAGGGGGGTCGGCGAGCAGTACTTC.

In this sample, this clonotype turned up a few times. The rearrangement uses TRBV7-9 and TRBJ2-3; 7 positions match TRBD2. Trimming cost V 7 bases and J 4 bases; bases outside gene matches: 11. This CDR3 region has 15 residues. CDR1 is SEHNR and CDR2 is FQNEAQ in the germline V gene (reference sequence). The CDR3 here is CASTLLGGSADTQYF. DNA of the CDR3: TGTGCCAGCACCCTGCTGGGCGGGAGCGCAGATACGCAGTATTTT.

V is TRBV27 and J is TRBJ2-1; TRBD2 aligns across 13 bases. J lost 10 bases, V lost 5 bases, and 2 bases had no gene match. The CDR3 has 13 amino acids. Germline assignment: CDR1 MNHEY and CDR2 SMNVEV (reference sequence). The CDR3 DNA follows: TGTGCCAGCAGTGGACTAGCGGGAGAAGAGCAGTTCTTC. Its protein product is CASSGLAGEEQFF.

V usage is TRBV18 and J usage is TRBJ2-7; 8 bases map to TRBD1. The CDR3 has 16 amino acids. Germline V gives CDR1 KGHSH, CDR2 LQKENI. After removal of 5 bases from V and 4 bases from J, the junction contained 13 bases not matched to a gene. Here the CDR3 DNA reads TGTGCCAGCTCAGCCATCGTCGCGCGACAGGGGTACGAGCAGTACTTC. Translating gives CASSAIVARQGYEQYF. Complete variable domain (other parts from reference TRBV18 and TRBJ2-7): NAGVMQNPRHLVRRRGQEARLRCSPMKGHSHVYWYRQLPEEGLKFMVYLQKENIIDESGMPKERFSAEFPKEGPSILRIQQVVRGDSAAYFCASSAIVARQGYEQYFGPGTRLTVT.

A few counts support this clonotype. This sequence joins TRBV20-1 and TRBJ2-2; D is unresolved. V was shortened by 6 bases and J by 1 base, with 6 bases between the two germline ends. In germline, CDR1 is DFQATT, CDR2 SNEGSKA (reference sequence). This CDR3 comprises 12 residues. CDR3 residues: CSAPLNTGELFF. The CDR3 bases are TGCAGTGCCCCCCTGAACACCGGGGAGCTGTTTTTT.

In this sample, this clonotype turned up a few times. The V call is TRBV7-6, the J call TRBJ2-7; weak D call: TRBD2 (5 bases). The V end was cut by 10 bases, the J end by 2 bases, with 18 bases between. This CDR3 contains 14 residues. CDR1 and CDR2 (germline): SGHVS, FNYEAQ. The CDR3 sequence: CATMPRPGTYEQYF. The DNA of the CDR3 is TGTGCCACGATGCCCCGGCCGGGGACCTACGAGCAGTACTTC.